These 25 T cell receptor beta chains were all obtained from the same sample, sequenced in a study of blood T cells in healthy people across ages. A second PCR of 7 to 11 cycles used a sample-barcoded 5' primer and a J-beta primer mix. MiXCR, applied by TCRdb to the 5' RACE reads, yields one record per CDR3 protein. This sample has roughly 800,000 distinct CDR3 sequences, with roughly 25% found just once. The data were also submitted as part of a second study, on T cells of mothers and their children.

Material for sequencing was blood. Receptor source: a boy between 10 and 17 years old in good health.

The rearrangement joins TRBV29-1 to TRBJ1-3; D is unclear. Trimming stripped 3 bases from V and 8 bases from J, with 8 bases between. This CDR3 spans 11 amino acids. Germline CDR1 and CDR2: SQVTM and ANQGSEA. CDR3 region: CSVELRDTIYF. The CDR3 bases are TGCAGCGTTGAGTTGCGAGACACCATATATTTT.

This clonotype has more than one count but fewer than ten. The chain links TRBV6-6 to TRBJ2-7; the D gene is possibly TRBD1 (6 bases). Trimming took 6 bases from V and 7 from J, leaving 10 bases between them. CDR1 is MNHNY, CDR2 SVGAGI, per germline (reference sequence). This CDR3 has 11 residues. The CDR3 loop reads CASRQGVEQYF. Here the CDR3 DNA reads TGTGCCAGCAGACAGGGTGTGGAGCAGTACTTC.

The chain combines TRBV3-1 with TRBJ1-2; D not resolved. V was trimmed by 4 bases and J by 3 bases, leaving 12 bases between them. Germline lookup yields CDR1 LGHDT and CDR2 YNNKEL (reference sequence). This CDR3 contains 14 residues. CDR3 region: CASSPWRGDYGYTF. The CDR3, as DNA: TGTGCCAGCAGCCCCTGGCGGGGAGACTATGGCTACACCTTC.

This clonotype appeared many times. The CDR3: CASSSGTGSEKLFF. CDR3 nucleotides: TGTGCCAGCAGTTCCGGGACAGGTAGTGAAAAACTGTTTTTT. The genes are TRBV6-2 or TRBV6-3 and TRBJ1-4, with TRBD1 identical over 8 bases. The CDR3 is 14 residues long. The V gene's germline CDR1 is MNHEY and CDR2 SVGEGT. The J segment lost 7 bases and the V segment lost 4 bases, leaving 5 bases of the junction unmatched.

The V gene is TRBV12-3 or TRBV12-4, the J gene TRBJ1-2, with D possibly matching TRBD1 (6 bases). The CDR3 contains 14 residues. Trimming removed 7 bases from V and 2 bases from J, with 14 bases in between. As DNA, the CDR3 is TGTGCCAGCACCACCACTACAGGGAACTATGGCTACACCTTC. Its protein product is CASTTTTGNYGYTF.

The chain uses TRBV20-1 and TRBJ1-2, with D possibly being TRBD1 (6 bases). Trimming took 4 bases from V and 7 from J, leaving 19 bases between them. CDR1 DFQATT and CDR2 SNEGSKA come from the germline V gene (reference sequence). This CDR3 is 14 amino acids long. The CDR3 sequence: CSANLRGSSRGYTF. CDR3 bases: TGCAGTGCTAACCTCAGGGGCTCTTCGCGTGGCTACACCTTC.

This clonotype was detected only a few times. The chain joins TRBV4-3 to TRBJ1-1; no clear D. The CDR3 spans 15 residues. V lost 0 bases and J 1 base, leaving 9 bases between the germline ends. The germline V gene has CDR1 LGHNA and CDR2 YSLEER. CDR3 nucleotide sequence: TGCGCCAGCAGCCAAGATCGGATAGAGAACACTGAAGCTTTCTTT. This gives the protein CASSQDRIENTEAFF.

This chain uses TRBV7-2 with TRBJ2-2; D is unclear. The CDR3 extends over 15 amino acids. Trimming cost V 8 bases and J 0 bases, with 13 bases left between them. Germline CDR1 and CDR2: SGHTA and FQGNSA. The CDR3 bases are TGTGCCAGCGACGGGTCGGCGGCGAACACCGGGGAGCTGTTTTTT. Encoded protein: CASDGSAANTGELFF.

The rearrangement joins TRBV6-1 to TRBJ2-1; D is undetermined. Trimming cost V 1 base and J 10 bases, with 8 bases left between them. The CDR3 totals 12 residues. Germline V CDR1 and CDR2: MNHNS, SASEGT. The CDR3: CASSEVANEQFF. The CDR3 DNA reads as TGTGCCAGCAGTGAAGTTGCTAACGAGCAGTTCTTC.

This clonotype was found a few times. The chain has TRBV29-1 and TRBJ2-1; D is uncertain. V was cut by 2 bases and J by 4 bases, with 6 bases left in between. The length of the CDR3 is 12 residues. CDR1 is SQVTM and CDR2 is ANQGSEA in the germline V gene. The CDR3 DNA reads TGCAGCGTTGAAACACCTTACAATGAGCAGTTCTTC. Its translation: CSVETPYNEQFF.

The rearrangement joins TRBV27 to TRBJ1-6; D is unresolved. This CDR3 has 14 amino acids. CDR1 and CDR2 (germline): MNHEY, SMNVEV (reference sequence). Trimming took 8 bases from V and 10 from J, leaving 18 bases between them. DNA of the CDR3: TGTGCCAGCCAGCTTCGCGGGCCCTTATCACCCCTCCACTTT. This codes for CASQLRGPLSPLHF.

Written as DNA, the CDR3 is TGTGCCACCGGACTACAGGGAGCGCGTAGTTCCGGGGAGCTGTTTTTT. It codes for CATGLQGARSSGELFF. This chain links TRBV28 with TRBJ2-2, with D possibly being TRBD1 or TRBD2 (6 bases each). Trimming pared 10 bases from V and 6 bases from J, leaving 24 bases between. The CDR3 is made up of 16 amino acids. Germline loops: CDR1 MDHEN, CDR2 SYDVKM.

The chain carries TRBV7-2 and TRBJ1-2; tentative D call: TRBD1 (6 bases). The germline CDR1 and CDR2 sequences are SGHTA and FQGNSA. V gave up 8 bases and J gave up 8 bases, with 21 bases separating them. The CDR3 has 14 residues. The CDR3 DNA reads TGTGCCAGCCGGACGACTACAGGGCATTTAGGCTACACCTTC. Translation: CASRTTTGHLGYTF.

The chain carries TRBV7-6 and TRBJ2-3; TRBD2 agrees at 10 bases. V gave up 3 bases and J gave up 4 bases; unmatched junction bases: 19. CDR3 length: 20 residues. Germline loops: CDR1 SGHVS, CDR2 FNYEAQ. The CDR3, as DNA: TGTGCCAGCAGCTTCCTCCAGGGGGGCTCTAGCGGGAGTAAACCAGATACGCAGTATTTT. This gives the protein CASSFLQGGSSGSKPDTQYF.

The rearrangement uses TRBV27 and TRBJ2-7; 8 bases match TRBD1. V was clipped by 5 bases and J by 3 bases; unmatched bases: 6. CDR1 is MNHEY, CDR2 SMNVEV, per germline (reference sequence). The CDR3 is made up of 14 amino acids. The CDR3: CASSPWTGHYEQYF. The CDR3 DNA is TGTGCCAGCAGTCCCTGGACAGGGCACTACGAGCAGTACTTC.

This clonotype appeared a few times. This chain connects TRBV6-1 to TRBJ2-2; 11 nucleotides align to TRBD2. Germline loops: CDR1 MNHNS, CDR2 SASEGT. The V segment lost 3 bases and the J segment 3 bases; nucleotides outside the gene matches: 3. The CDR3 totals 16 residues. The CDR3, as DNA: TGTGCCAGCAGTGAGGGGACTAGCGGATACACCGGGGAGCTGTTTTTT. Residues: CASSEGTSGYTGELFF.

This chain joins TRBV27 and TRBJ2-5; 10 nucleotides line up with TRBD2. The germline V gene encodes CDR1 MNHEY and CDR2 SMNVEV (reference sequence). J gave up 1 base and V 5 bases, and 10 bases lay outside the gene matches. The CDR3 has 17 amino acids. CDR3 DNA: TGTGCCAGCAGTCCCCTTATAGCGGGAGGCCTCCAAGAGACCCAGTACTTC. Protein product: CASSPLIAGGLQETQYF.

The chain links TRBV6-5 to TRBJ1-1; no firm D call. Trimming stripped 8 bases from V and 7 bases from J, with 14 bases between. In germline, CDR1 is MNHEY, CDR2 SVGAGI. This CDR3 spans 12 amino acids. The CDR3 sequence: CASGFLSIEAFF. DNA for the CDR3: TGTGCCAGCGGGTTTTTGAGCATTGAAGCTTTCTTT.

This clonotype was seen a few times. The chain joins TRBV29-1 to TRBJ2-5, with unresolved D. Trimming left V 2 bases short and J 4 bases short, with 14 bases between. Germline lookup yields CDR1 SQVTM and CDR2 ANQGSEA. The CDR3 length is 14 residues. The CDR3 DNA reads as TGCAGCGTTGAAAATGGTGGACCGCCAGAGACCCAGTACTTC. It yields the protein CSVENGGPPETQYF.

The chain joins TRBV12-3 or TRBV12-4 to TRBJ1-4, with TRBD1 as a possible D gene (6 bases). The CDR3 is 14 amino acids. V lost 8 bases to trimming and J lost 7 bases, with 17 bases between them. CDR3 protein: CASRVTGLGEKLFF. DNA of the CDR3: TGTGCCAGCCGGGTGACAGGCCTAGGTGAAAAACTGTTTTTT.

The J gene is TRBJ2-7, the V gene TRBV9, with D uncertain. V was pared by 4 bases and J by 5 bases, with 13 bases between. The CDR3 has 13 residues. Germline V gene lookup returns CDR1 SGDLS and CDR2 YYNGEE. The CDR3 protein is CASSPGVYHEQYF. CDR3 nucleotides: TGTGCCAGCAGCCCAGGAGTATACCACGAGCAGTACTTC.

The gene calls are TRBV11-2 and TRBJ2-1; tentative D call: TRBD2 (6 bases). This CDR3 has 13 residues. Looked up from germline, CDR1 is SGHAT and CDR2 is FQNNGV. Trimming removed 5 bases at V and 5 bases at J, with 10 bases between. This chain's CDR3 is CASSPGVHNEQFF. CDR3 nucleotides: TGTGCCAGCAGCCCGGGGGTCCACAATGAGCAGTTCTTC.

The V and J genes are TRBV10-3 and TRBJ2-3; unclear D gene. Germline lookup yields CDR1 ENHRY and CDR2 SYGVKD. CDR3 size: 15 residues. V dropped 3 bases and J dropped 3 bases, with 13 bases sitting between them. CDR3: CAISETSSSTDTQYF. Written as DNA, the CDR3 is TGTGCCATCAGTGAAACAAGTTCCTCAACAGATACGCAGTATTTT.

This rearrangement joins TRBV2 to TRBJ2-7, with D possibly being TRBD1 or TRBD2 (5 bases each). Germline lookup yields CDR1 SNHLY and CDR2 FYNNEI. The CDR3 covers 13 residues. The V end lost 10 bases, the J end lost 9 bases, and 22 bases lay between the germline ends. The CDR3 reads CATSRDLRDGQYF. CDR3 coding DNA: TGTGCCACCTCTCGGGACCTACGGGACGGGCAGTACTTC.

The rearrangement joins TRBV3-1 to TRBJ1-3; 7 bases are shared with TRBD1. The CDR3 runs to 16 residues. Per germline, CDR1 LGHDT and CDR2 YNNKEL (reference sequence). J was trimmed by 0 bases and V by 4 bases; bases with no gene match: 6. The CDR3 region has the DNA TGTGCCAGCAGCCCCAGGGGACAGATCTCTGGAAACACCATATATTTT. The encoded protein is CASSPRGQISGNTIYF. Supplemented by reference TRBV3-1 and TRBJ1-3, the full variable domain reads DTAVSQTPKYLVTQMGNDKSIKCEQNLGHDTMYWYKQDSKKFLKIMFSYNNKELIINETVPNRFSPKSPDKAHLNLHINSLELGDSAVYFCASSPRGQISGNTIYFGEGSWLTVV.